This T cell receptor (beta chain) is drawn from a study of blood T cells in healthy people across ages. This CDR3 region has 17 residues. Germline V gene lookup returns CDR1 LGHNA and CDR2 YNFKEQ. V was pared by 0 bases and J by 3 bases, with 17 bases between. Together with a sample-barcoded 5' primer, a J-beta primer mix was included in a second PCR lasting roughly 6 to 12 cycles. TCRdb recomputed calls from the 5' RACE reads with MiXCR, one row per CDR3 protein. This repertoire shows about 730,000 distinct CDR3 sequences, 35% to 45% found once; its top ten account for around 20%. This clonotype was seen only a few times. Its matching antigen is unknown. Study findings and constraints: It was not known whether donors were CMV positive (a possible confounder of expanded clonotype changes).

The gene calls are TRBV4-2 and TRBJ1-2; D gene uncertain. The sequencing input was blood. This sequence was found in a woman aged 60-75 years in good health. CDR3 nucleotides: TGTGCCAGCAGCCAAGATCGCCCCGCCCGGAGGGACTATGGCTACACCTTC. This sequence encodes CASSQDRPARRDYGYTF.